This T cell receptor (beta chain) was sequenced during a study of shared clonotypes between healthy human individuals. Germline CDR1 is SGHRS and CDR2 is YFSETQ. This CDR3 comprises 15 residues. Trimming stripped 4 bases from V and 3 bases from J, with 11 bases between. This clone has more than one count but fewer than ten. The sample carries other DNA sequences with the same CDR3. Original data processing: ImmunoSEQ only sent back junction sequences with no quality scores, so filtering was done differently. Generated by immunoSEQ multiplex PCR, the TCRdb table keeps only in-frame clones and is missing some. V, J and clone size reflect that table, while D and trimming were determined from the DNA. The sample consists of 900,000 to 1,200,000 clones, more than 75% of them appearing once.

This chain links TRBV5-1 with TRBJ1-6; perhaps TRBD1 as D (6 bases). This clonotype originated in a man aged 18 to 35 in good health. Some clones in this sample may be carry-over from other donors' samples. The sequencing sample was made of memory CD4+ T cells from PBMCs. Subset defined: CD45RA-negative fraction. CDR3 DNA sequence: TGCGCCAGCAGCCCAAACAGGGACTATAATTCACCCCTCCACTTT. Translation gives CASSPNRDYNSPLHF.